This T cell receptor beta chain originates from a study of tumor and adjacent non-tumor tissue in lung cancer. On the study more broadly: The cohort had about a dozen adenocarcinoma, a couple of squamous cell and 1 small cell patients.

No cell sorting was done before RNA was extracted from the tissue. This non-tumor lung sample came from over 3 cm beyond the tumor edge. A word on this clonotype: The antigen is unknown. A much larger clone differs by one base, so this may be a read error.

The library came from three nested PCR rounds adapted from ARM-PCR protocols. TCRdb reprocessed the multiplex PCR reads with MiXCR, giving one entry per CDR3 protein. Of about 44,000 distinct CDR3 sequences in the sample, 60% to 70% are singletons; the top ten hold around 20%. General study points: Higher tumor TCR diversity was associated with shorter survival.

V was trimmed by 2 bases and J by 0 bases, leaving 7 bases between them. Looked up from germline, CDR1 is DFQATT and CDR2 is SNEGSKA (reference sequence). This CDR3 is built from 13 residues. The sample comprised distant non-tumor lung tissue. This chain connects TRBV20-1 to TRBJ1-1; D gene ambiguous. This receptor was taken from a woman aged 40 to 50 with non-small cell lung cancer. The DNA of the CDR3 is TGCAGTGCTAGACTACAGCTGAACACTGAAGCTTTCTTT. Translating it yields CSARLQLNTEAFF.